This T cell receptor (beta chain) was found in a study of control samples from healthy donors and cancer patients. Germline V gene lookup returns CDR1 SEHNR and CDR2 FQNEAQ (reference sequence). CDR3 length: 16 amino acids. The V end was cut by 1 base, the J end by 4 bases, with 13 bases between. The method was immunoSEQ multiplex PCR; TCRdb's version includes in-frame clones alone and lacks a portion of them. The table includes under 200,000 clones, 93% detected once. The source is a woman aged 60-70 years in good health. Material: blood. The J gene is TRBJ1-4, the V gene TRBV7-9; D call uncertain. The CDR3 sequence is CASSLGPRQLNEKLFF. The CDR3 nucleotides are TGTGCCAGCAGCTTAGGGCCGCGGCAGCTTAATGAAAAACTGTTTTTT.